Each of the 8 T cell receptor beta chains below was sequenced from the same sample in a study of cytomegalovirus exposure and HLA in healthy donors. The data were produced by immunoSEQ multiplex PCR, yet TCRdb's version contains in-frame clones alone and is incomplete. The data contain 150,000 to 200,000 clones, around 80% of them singletons. The material sequenced was PBMCs. The receptors were sampled from a woman in her thirties in good health and CMV-seronegative.

The rearrangement links TRBV30 to TRBJ1-3; no clear D gene. Germline V gene sequence: CDR1 GTSNPN, CDR2 SVGIG (reference sequence). The CDR3 length is 13 residues. V was cut by 4 bases and J by 0 bases, with 7 bases left in between. This chain's CDR3 is CAWNSVSGNTIYF. Here the CDR3 DNA reads TGTGCCTGGAACAGTGTCTCTGGAAACACCATATATTTT.

The chain uses TRBV6-6 and TRBJ2-2; possibly TRBD2 for D (5 bases). The germline gives CDR1 MNHNY, CDR2 SVGAGI (reference sequence). The length of the CDR3 is 14 residues. Trimming shortened V by 5 bases and J by 9 bases, and 16 bases separated the two germline ends. In DNA, the CDR3 is TGTGCCAGCAGTACCACCCATGAGGGTAGGGAGCTGTTTTTT. It codes for CASSTTHEGRELFF.

This chain links TRBV15 with TRBJ1-4; TRBD1 aligns across 7 bases. V lost 3 bases to trimming and J lost 8 bases; unmatched junction nucleotides: 6. CDR1 is LNHNV and CDR2 is YYDKDF in the germline V gene (reference sequence). This CDR3 comprises 14 residues. In DNA form, the CDR3 reads TGTGCCACCAGCAGCGACAGGGCGGGGGAAAAACTGTTTTTT. This encodes CATSSDRAGEKLFF.

The chain is built from TRBV5-6 and TRBJ1-1; 8 positions match TRBD1. The CDR3 runs to 14 residues. Germline V gives CDR1 SGHDT, CDR2 YYEEEE. The V segment lost 6 bases and the J segment 5 bases; nucleotides outside the gene matches: 9. The CDR3 spells CASNLRGRRTEAFF. The CDR3 nucleotides are TGTGCCAGCAACCTCAGGGGGCGCCGGACTGAAGCTTTCTTT.

This chain links TRBV30 with TRBJ2-1; possibly TRBD2 for D (6 bases). The CDR3 spans 14 residues. Germline V gene sequence: CDR1 GTSNPN, CDR2 SVGIG (reference sequence). Trimming took 0 bases from V and 6 from J, leaving 12 bases between them. The CDR3 sequence: CAWSVGRDGNEQFF. CDR3 bases: TGTGCCTGGAGTGTAGGGCGGGACGGCAATGAGCAGTTCTTC. The full variable domain, in which reference TRBV30 and TRBJ2-1 provide the parts outside the CDR3, is SQTIHQWPATLVQPVGSPLSLECTVEGTSNPNLYWYRQAAGRGLQLLFYSVGIGQISSEVPQNLSASRPQDRQFILSSKKLLLSDSGFYLCAWSVGRDGNEQFFGPGTRLTVL.

This clone was seen more than once but under ten times. The genes are TRBV27 and TRBJ1-5; the D gene is possibly TRBD1 (6 bases). Germline V gives CDR1 MNHEY, CDR2 SMNVEV (reference sequence). The CDR3 spans 14 residues. The V gene lost 2 bases and the J gene lost 4 bases, with 9 bases spanning the gap. CDR3 sequence (DNA): TGTGCCAGCAGTTTAGAAGGGGGTAATCAGCCCCAGCATTTT. It translates to CASSLEGGNQPQHF.

V usage is TRBV28 and J usage is TRBJ1-1, with a weak D call TRBD1 (5 bases). Germline CDR1 reads MDHEN; CDR2 reads SYDVKM. The CDR3 loop spans 13 amino acids. V lost 6 bases, J lost 4 bases, and 12 bases lay in between. The CDR3 loop is CASSRGTRTEAFF. CDR3 nucleotides: TGTGCCAGCAGCCGGGGGACCCGCACTGAAGCTTTCTTT. The complete variable domain, with remaining parts taken from reference TRBV28 and TRBJ1-1, reads DVKVTQSSRYLVKRTGEKVFLECVQDMDHENMFWYRQDPGLGLRLIYFSYDVKMKEKGDIPEGYSVSREKKERFSLILESASTNQTSMYLCASSRGTRTEAFFGQGTRLTVV.

This clone came up a few times. The chain combines TRBV10-3 with TRBJ1-1; maybe TRBD1 (5 bases). The V end was cut by 5 bases, the J end by 7 bases, with 11 bases between. Germline CDR1 reads ENHRY; CDR2 reads SYGVKD. The CDR3 length is 12 residues. CDR3 sequence (DNA): TGTGCCATCAGTTCACAGGACCTTGAAGCTTTCTTT. Its protein is CAISSQDLEAFF.